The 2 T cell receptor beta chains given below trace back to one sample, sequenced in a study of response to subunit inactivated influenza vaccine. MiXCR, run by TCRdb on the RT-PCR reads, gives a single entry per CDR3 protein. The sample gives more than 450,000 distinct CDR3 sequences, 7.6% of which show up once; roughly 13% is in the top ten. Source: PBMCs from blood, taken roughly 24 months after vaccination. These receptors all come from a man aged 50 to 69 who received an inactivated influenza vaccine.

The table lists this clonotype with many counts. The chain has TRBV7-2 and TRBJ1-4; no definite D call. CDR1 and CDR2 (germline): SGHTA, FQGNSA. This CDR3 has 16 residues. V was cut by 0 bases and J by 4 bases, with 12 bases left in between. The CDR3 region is CASSLALGRSNEKLFF. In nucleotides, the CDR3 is TGTGCCAGCAGCTTAGCGCTGGGCAGGAGTAATGAAAAACTGTTTTTT.

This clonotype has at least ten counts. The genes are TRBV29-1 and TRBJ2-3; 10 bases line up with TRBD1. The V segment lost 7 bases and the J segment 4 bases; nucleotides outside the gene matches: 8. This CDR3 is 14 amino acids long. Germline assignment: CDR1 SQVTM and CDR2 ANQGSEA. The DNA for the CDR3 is TGCAGCGAATCCGGGACAGGGGCGCCAGATACGCAGTATTTT. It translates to CSESGTGAPDTQYF.